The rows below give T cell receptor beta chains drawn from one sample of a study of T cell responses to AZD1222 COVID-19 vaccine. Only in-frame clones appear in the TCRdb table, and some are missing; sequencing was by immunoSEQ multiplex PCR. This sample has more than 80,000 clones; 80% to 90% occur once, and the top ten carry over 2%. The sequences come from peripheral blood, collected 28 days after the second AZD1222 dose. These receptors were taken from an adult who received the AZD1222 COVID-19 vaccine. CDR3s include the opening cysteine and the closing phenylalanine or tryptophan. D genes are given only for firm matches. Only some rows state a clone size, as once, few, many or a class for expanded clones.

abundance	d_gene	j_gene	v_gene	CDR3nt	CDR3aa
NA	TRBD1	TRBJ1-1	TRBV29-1	TGCAGCAGCCGGGACAGAGGTGGACCTGAAGCTTTCTTT	CSSRDRGGPEAFF
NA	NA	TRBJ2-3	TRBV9	TGTGCCAGCAGCACCTTGAGCGGGCGCGACACAGATACGCAGTATTTT	CASSTLSGRDTDTQYF
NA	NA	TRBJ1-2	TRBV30	TGTGCCTGGAGTGTATGGGAGGGAGGCTACACCTTC	CAWSVWEGGYTF
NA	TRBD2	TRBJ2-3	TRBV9	TGTGCCAGCAGCGTACTAGCGGGAGGGCCCACAGATACGCAGTATTTT	CASSVLAGGPTDTQYF
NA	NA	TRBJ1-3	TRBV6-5	TGTGCCAGCAGTTCCTCGGAGGACTCTGGAAACACCATATATTTT	CASSSSEDSGNTIYF
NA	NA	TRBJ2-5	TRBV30	TGTGCCTGGATCCGAGTCGGTCAAGGGGAGACCCAGTACTTC	CAWIRVGQGETQYF
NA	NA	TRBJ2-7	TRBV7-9	TGTGCCAGCAGCCTAGGACGGGCCTACGAGCAGTACTTC	CASSLGRAYEQYF
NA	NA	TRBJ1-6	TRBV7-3	TGTGCCAGCAGCTTAAGCGGGACCAATAATTCACCCCTCCACTTT	CASSLSGTNNSPLHF
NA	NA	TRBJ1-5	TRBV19	TGTGCCAGTAGTATGAAGAGGCAGGGACCGAGCAATCAGCCCCAGCATTTT	CASSMKRQGPSNQPQHF
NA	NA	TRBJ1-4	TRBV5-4	TGTGCCAGCAGCTCGCAAGACAGGCAAAATGAAAAACTGTTTTTT	CASSSQDRQNEKLFF
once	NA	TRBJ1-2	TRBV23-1	TGCGCCAGCAGTCAAACACCAGGGGCTGATGGCTACACCTTC	CASSQTPGADGYTF
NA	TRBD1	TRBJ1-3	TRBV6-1	TGTGCCAGCAGTGAAGTCCCACAGACAGGGCGAGGAAACACCATATATTTT	CASSEVPQTGRGNTIYF
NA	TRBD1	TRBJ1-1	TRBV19	TGTGCCAGTACCGCGGGACAGGGATACACTGAAGCTTTCTTT	CASTAGQGYTEAFF
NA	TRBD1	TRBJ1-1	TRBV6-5	TGTGCCAGCAGTTTGACAGGGCTTAACACTGAAGCTTTCTTT	CASSLTGLNTEAFF
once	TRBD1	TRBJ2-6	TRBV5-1	TGCGCCAGCAGCTTGGGGGGACAGGGGCTTTCTGGGGCCAACGTCCTGACTTTC	CASSLGGQGLSGANVLTF
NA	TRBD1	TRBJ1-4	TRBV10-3	TGTGCCATCGGACAGGGACCGGCAACTAATGAAAAACTGTTTTTT	CAIGQGPATNEKLFF
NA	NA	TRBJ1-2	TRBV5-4	TGTGCCAGCAGCTACGATGGAAATGGCTACACCTTC	CASSYDGNGYTF
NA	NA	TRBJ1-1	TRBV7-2	TGTGCCAGCAGCTTACTGACAGGTCTGACTGAAGCTTTCTTT	CASSLLTGLTEAFF
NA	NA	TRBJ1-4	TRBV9	TGTGCCAGCAGCGCCCCCCCGGCGAATGAAAAACTGTTTTTT	CASSAPPANEKLFF
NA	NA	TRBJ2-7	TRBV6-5	TGTGCCAGCAGCTCAGCAGCACAATACGAGCAGTACTTC	CASSSAAQYEQYF
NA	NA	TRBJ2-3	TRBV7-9	TGTGCCAGCAGGCGACGGGTGCACACAGATACGCAGTATTTT	CASRRRVHTDTQYF
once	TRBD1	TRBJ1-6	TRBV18	TGTGCCAGCTCACCAGCGACAGGGGATAATTCACCCCTCCACTTT	CASSPATGDNSPLHF
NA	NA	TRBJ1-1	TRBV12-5	TGTGCTACGGGAGGACAGATGAACACTGAAGCTTTCTTT	CATGGQMNTEAFF
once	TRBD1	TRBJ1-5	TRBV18	TGTGCCAGCTCACCAAGGGCAGGGGGCTGGGGCAATCAGCCCCAGCATTTT	CASSPRAGGWGNQPQHF